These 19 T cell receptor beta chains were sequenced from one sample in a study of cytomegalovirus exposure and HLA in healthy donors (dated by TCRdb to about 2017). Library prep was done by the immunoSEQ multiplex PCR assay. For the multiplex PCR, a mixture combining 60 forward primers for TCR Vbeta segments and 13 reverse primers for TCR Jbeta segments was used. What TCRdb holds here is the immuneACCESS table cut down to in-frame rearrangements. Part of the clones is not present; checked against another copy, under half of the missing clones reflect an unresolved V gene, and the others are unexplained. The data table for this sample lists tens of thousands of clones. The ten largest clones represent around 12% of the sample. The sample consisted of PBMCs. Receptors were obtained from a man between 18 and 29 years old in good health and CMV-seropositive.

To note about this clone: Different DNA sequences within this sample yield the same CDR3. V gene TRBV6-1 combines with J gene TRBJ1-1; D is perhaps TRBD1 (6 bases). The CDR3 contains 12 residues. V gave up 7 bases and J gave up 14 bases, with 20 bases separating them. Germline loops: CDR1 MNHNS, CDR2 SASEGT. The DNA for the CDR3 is TGTGCCAGCACCCACGGGGGGGCTCGAGCCTTCTTT. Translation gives CASTHGGARAFF.

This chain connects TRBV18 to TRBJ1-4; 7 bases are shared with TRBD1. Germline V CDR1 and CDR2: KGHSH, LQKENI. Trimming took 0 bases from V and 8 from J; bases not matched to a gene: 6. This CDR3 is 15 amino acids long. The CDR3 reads CASSPPDREREKLFF. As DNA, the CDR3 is TGTGCCAGCTCACCACCAGACAGGGAAAGAGAAAAACTGTTTTTT. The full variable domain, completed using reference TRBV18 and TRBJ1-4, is NAGVMQNPRHLVRRRGQEARLRCSPMKGHSHVYWYRQLPEEGLKFMVYLQKENIIDESGMPKERFSAEFPKEGPSILRIQQVVRGDSAAYFCASSPPDREREKLFFGSGTQLSVL.

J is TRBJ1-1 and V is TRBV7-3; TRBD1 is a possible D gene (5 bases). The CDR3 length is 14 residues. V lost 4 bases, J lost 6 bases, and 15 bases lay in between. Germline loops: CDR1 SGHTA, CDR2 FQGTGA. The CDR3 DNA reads TGTGCCAGCAGCTGGGGGACGAGGGAGGCTGAAGCTTTCTTT. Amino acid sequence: CASSWGTREAEAFF.

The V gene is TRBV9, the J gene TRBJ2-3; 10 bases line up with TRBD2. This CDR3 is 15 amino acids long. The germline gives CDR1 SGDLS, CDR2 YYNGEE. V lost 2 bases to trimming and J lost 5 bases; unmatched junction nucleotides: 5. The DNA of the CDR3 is TGTGCCAGCAGCGTGAGCGGGAGGGCCGGAGATACGCAGTATTTT. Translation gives CASSVSGRAGDTQYF. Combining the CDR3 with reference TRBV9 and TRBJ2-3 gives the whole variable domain DSGVTQTPKHLITATGQRVTLRCSPRSGDLSVYWYQQSLDQGLQFLIQYYNGEERAKGNILERFSAQQFPDLHSELNLSSLELGDSALYFCASSVSGRAGDTQYFGPGTRLTVL.

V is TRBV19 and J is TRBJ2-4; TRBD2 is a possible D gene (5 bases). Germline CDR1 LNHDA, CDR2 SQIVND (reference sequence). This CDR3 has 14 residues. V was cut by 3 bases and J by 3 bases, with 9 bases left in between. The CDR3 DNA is TGTGCCAGTAGTATTAGACGGGGCAAAAACATTCAGTACTTC. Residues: CASSIRRGKNIQYF.

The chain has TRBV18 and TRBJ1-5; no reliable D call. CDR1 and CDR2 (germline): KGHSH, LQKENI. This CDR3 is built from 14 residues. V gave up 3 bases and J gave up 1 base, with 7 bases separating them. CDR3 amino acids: CASSPAQSNQPQHF. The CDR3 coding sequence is TGTGCCAGCTCACCGGCACAGAGCAATCAGCCCCAGCATTTT.

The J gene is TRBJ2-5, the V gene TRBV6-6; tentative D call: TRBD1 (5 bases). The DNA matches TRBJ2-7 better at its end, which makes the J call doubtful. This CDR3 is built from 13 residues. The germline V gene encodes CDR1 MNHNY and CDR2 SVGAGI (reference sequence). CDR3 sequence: CASREGRDYEQYF. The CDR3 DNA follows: TGTGCCAGCAGGGAAGGCAGGGATTACGAGCAGTACTTC.

The DNA for the CDR3 is TGTGCCAGCAGCCTGAGACGGGAGGGCTCTAGGTACGAGCAGTACTTC. It specifies CASSLRREGSRYEQYF. This chain joins TRBV13 and TRBJ2-7; 8 bases map to TRBD2. The V gene's germline CDR1 is PRHDT and CDR2 FYEKMQ (reference sequence). The ends lost 5 bases at V and 4 bases at J; junction bases unmatched: 13. The CDR3 is 16 amino acids.

The CDR3 here is CASSYRGGGNEQYF. CDR3 nucleotides: TGCGCCAGCAGCTACAGGGGTGGCGGAAACGAGCAGTACTTC. The chain couples TRBV5-1 to TRBJ2-7; 7 bases fit TRBD1. There are 14 residues in the CDR3. Trimming took 3 bases from V and 5 from J; bases not matched to a gene: 8. CDR1 is SGHRS and CDR2 is YFSETQ in the germline V gene.

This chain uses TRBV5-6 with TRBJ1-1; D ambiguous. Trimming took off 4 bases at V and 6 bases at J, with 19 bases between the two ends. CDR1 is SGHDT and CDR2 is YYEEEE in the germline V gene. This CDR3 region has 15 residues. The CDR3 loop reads CASSQKRVGKPEAFF. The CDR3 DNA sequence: TGTGCCAGCAGCCAAAAGCGGGTGGGGAAGCCTGAAGCTTTCTTT.

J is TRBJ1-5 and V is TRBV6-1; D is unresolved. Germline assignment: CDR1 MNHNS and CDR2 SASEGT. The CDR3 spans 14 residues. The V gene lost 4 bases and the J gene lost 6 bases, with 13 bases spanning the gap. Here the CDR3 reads CASSGRSGSQPQHF. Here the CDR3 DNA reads TGTGCCAGCAGTGGACGGTCGGGTTCTCAGCCCCAGCATTTT.

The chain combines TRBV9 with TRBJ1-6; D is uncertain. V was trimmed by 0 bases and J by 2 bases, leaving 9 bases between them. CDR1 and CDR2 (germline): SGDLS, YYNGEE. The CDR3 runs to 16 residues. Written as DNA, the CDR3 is TGTGCCAGCAGCGTAGGGTGGTCAGCCTATAATTCACCCCTCCACTTT. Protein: CASSVGWSAYNSPLHF.

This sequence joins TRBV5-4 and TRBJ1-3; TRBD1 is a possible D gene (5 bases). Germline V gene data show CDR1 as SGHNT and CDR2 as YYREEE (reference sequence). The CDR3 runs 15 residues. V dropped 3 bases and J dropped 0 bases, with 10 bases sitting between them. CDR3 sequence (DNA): TGTGCCAGCAGCTGGGGCATGGACTCTGGAAACACCATATATTTT. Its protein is CASSWGMDSGNTIYF.

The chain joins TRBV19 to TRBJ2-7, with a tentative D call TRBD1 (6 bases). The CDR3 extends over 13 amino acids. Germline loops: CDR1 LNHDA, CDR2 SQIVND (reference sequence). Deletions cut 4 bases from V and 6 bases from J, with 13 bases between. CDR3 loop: CASSSQGTGEQYF. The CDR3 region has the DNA TGTGCCAGTAGTAGTCAGGGGACCGGCGAGCAGTACTTC.

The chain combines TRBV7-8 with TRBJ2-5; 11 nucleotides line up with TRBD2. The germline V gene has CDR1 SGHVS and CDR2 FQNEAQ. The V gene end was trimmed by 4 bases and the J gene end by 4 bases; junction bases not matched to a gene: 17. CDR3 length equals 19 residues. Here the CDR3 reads CASSSWVAGGPFEGETQYF. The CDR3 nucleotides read TGTGCCAGCAGCTCTTGGGTAGCGGGAGGGCCTTTCGAGGGAGAGACCCAGTACTTC.

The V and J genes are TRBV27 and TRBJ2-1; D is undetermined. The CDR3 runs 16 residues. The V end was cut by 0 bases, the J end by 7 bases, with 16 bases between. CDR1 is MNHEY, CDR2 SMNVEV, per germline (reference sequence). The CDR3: CASSLSFANALNEQFF. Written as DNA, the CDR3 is TGTGCCAGCAGTTTATCGTTTGCAAACGCGTTGAATGAGCAGTTCTTC.

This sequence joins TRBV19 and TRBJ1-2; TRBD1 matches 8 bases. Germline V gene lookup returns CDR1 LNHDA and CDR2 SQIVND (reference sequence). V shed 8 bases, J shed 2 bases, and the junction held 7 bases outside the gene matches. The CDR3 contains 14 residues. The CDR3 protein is CASRAGGANYGYTF. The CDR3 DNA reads TGTGCCAGTCGGGCAGGGGGCGCGAACTATGGCTACACCTTC.

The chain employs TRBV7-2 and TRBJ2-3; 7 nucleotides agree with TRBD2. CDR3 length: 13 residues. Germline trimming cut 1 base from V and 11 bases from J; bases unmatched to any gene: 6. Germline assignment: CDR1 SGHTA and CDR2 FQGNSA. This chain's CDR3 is CASSLVMGEGQYF. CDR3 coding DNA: TGTGCCAGCAGCTTAGTTATGGGGGAGGGGCAGTATTTT.

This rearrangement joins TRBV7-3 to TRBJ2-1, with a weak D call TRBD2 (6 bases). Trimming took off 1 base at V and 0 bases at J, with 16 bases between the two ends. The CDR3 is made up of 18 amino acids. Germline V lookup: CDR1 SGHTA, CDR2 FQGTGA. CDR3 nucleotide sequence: TGTGCCAGCAGCTTAAGAGCCCTAGCGTTTAGCTCCTACAATGAGCAGTTCTTC. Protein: CASSLRALAFSSYNEQFF.